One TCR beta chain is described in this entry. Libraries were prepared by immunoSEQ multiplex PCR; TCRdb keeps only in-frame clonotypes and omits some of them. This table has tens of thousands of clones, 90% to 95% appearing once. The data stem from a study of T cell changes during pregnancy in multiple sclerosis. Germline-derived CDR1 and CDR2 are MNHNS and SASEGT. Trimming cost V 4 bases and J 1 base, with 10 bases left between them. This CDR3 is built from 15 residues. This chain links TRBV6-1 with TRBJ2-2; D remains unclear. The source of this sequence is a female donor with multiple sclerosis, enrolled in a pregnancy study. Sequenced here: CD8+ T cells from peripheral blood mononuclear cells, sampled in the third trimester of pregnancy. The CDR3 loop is CASSALKVNTGELFF. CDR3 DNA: TGTGCCAGCAGTGCACTAAAAGTGAACACCGGGGAGCTGTTTTTT.